The clone carrying this TCR beta chain was seen only once. Antigen specificity is unknown. CDR1 SGHTA and CDR2 FQGTGA come from the germline V gene. The CDR3 is 17 amino acids. V dropped 2 bases and J dropped 3; count of bases not matched to a gene: 5. The entry originates in a study of T cell responses to AZD1222 COVID-19 vaccine. Findings and limits, study-wide: Females made up more of the donors, who were largely white British, and clonal diversity may have come out too low. Following two doses of AZD1222, Spike-specific TCR breadth and depth rose. Reportedly, nearly half the spike-specific TCRs target unmutated variant regions.

The repertoire was sequenced with immunoSEQ multiplex PCR; TCRdb's copy has only in-frame clones and lacks some. The sample records 150,000 or so clones, approximately 93% being singletons. The starting material was peripheral blood, obtained 28 days after the second AZD1222 dose. This TCR was recovered from an adult who received the AZD1222 COVID-19 vaccine. The V gene is TRBV7-3, the J gene TRBJ2-2, with 11 bases identical to TRBD2. CDR3 loop: CASSLPGLAAHTGELFF. The CDR3 DNA is TGTGCCAGCAGCTTACCGGGACTAGCGGCGCACACCGGGGAGCTGTTTTTT.